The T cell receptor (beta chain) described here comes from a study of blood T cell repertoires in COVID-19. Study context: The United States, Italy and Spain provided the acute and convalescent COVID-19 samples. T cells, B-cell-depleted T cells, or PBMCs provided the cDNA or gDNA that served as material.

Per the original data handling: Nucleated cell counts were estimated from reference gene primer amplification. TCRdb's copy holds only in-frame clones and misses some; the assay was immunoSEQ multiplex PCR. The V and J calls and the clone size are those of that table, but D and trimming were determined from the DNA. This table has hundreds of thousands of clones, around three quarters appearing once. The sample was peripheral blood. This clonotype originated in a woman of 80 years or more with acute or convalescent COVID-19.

For the CDR3, the DNA is TGCGCCAGCAGCCAAGTTAGCGGGGGCCTCTCCTACAATGAGCAGTTCTTC. Protein product: CASSQVSGGLSYNEQFF. The chain combines TRBV4-1 with TRBJ2-1; 9 bases line up with TRBD2. The CDR3 extends over 17 amino acids. V lost 1 base to trimming and J lost 0 bases; unmatched junction nucleotides: 4. Germline V lookup: CDR1 MGHRA, CDR2 YSYEKL.